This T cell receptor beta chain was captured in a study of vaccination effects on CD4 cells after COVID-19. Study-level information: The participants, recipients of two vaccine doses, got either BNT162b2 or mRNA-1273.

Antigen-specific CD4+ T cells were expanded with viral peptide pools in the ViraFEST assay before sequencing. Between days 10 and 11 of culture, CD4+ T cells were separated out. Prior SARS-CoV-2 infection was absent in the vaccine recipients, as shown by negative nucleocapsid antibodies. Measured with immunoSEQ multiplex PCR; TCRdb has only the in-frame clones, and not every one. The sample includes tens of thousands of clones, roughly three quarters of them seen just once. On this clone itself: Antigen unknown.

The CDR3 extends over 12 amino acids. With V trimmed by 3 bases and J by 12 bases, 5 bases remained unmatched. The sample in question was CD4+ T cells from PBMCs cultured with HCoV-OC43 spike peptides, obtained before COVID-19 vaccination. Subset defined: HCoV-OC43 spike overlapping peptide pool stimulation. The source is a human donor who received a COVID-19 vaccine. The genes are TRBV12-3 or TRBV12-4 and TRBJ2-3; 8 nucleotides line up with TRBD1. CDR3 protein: CASSFSGTGQYF. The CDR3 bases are TGTGCCAGCAGTTTCTCCGGGACAGGACAGTATTTT.